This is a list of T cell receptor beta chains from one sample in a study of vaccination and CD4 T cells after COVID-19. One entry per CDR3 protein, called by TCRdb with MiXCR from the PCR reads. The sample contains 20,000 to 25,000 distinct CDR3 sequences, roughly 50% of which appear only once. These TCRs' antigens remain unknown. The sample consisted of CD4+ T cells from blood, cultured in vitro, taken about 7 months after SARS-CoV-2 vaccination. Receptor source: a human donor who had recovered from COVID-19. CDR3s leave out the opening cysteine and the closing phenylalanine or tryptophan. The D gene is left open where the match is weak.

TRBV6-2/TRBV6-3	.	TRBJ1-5	ASLVYPMRPQH
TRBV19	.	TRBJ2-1	ASSIKAMSYNEQF
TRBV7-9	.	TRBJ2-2	ASSLQGHPGELF
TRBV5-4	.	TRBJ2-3	ASSSADERTDTQY
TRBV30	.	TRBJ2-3	AWSPGTVTDTQY
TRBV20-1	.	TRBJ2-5	SARDGAGAVREQY
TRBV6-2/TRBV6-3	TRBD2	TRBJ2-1	ASSYYPYREDSYNEQF
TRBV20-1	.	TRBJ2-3	SARDPSRPPELSDTQY
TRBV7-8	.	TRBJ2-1	ASSLRAGAEMNEQF
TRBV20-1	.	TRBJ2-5	SAWDARETQY
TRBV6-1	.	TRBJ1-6	ATSPGRDNSPLH
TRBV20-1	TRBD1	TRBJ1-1	SATQGVTEAF
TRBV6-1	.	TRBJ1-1	ASIPLMTAATEAF
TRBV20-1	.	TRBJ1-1	SARDHSNTEAF
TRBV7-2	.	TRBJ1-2	ASSLEVGQAA
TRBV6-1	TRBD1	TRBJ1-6	ASSPDRGVPLH
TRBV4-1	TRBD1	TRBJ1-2	ASSQDSPGQGASGYT
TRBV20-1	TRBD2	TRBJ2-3	SAIDQRGSTDTQY
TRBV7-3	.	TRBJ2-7	ASSSSGGGGYEQY
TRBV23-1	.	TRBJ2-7	AILRTSYEQY
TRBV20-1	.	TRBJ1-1	SARTVNTEAF
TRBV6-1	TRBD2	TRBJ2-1	ASSLTSGGAGEQF
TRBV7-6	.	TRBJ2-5	ASSLAEDPETQY
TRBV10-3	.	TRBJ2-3	AISEPLAPPTDTQY
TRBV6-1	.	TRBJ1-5	ASSDRGGNQPQH
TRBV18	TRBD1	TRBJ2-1	ASSHGTGIWNEQF
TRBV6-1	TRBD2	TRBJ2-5	ASSPILAGGLKTQY
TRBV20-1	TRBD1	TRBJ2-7	SARGGTGGQPYEQY
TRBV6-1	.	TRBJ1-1	ASSGTDMNTEAF
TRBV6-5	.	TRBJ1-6	ASSYWGGDNSPLH
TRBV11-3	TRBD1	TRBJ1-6	ASSLGQGSPLH
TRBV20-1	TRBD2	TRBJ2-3	SARGNPGGAPDTQY
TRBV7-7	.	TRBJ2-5	ASSFGLQETQY
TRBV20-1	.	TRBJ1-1	SAIPTEAF
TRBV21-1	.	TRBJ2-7	ASEPSCYEQY
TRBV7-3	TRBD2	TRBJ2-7	ASSLASGSNSYEQY
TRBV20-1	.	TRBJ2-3	SASPHGGTDTQY
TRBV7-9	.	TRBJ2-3	ASSLGITTDTQY
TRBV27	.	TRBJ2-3	ASSFSNLVDTQY
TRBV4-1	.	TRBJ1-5	ASSHAGTINQPQH
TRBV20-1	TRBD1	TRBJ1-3	SASGGAQGFGNTIY
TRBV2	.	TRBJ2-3	ASSGLAARTDTQY
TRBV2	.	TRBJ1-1	ASSVQWNTEAF
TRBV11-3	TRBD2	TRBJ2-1	ASSISGGANNEQF
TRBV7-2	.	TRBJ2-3	ASSTRQIDTQY
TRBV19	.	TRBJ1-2	ASRLIPNYGYT